The entry that follows covers one T cell receptor (beta chain) sequence. It lacks a known antigen. Base qualities are not provided; no much larger clone lies one nucleotide away. The CDR3 regions of human TCRbeta chains were analyzed by immunosequencing. Under the source paper's analysis protocol: TCRs in the repertoires were matched against a reference library of SARS-CoV-2-specific TCRs that had been generated with the MIRA antigen-specificity platform. Breadth was defined as the fraction of unique TCRs that were SARS-CoV-2-associated, and depth was defined as the fraction of total T cells that were SARS-CoV-2-associated. Using the MIRA data, each spike-specific TCR was mapped to the spike region that the TCR reacts to and placed in a CD4 or CD8 class. Log10-transformed breadth and depth values were compared by one-way ANOVA with Sidak's multiple comparisons tests. TCRdb obtained this table from immuneACCESS and retained in-frame rearrangements with V and J assigned. These tables miss some clones; where compared with another copy, unresolved V genes account for less than half of the shortfall, and the remainder is unexplained. V, J and clone size derive from that table, while D and trimming were established from the DNA sequence. Recorded for this sample are over 150,000 clones; just over 90% of them occurred a single time. The ten largest account for approximately 3% of the sample.

This sample was included in a study of T cell responses to AZD1222 COVID-19 vaccine (dated by TCRdb to about 2021). About the investigation overall: AZD1222 recipients with second doses at about 4 weeks or about 12 weeks were pooled, because spike-specific TCR depth and breadth did not differ between schedules. TCR sequencing was performed for roughly 240 trial participants, of whom around 200 were given two doses of AZD1222 and approximately 25 were given two doses of MenACWY control vaccine. Trial participants were enrolled by age into 18-55, 56-69 and 70-plus year subgroups, with about 150, 27 and 61 TCR-sequenced participants respectively. Broader findings and caveats from the paper: After two AZD1222 doses, spike-specific TCR breadth and depth were significantly higher than at day 0 and than in MenACWY recipients. Conclusions about previously exposed vaccinees were limited because only six or seven AZD1222 recipients were SARS-CoV-2 seropositive at baseline. Participants were mostly white British, with more females than males. The authors suggested clonal diversity may have been underestimated. Because no day 14 peak-response samples were available, the repertoires could be characterized only after the peak T cell response. Reportedly, almost half of the unique spike-specific TCRs recognized epitopes lying outside the regions that are mutated in the B.1.351 and B.1.1.7 variants. Vaccine-associated CD4 TCRs spanned the whole spike protein, with dominant responses in regions 160-218 and 743-854. In the small 56-69-year group, the increase in depth fell short of significance, most likely because of low power.

The CDR3 numbers 11 residues from cysteine through phenylalanine. The entry retains the CDR3 DNA only, 33 bases that are in frame from base 1. The germline ends are 3 bases apart after V is trimmed by 1 base and J by 3 bases. CDR1 and CDR2 were assigned from the germline V gene (reference sequence) as DFQATT and SNEGSKA. Interpreted using the paper, the time point label stands for: baseline before first vaccination. Vaccinee samples came from UK trials COV001 and COV002, including a single-blind randomized controlled phase 2/3 trial of AZD1222 (ChAdOx1 nCoV-19) in healthy adults. Trial participant PBMC samples were collected at day 0 and day 28 after the second dose for TCRbeta chain sequencing.

The TCR was taken from an adult in good health. The chain links TRBV20-1 with TRBJ2-5; the D gene is unclear. The sequences come from peripheral blood, collected on day 0 of AZD1222 vaccination. The DNA sequence is as follows: TGCAGTGCTAGAGGGGAAGAGACCCAGTACTTC. This translates into CSARGEETQYF.